This entry is about one T cell receptor (beta chain). This sample is part of a study of blood T cell repertoires in COVID-19. Study overall: Acute and convalescent COVID-19 samples came from the United States, Italy and Spain. From T cells, B-cell-depleted T cells, or PBMCs came the material, which was cDNA or gDNA.

The junction had 8 bases not matched to a gene; V was cut back by 6 bases and J by 6 bases. Germline loops: CDR1 MDHEN, CDR2 SYDVKM. The length of the CDR3 is 14 residues. Per the study methods: Quantification of nucleated cells was approximated via reference gene primer amplification. TCRdb's copy holds only in-frame clones and misses some; the assay was immunoSEQ multiplex PCR. The D gene and trimming were derived from the DNA, and the V and J assignments and clone size from that table. The table has 100,000 to 150,000 clones, around four fifths seen once. This chain uses TRBV28 with TRBJ2-3; 8 bases agree with TRBD1. The specimen was peripheral blood. This TCR derives from a man aged 60-69 years with active or convalescent COVID-19. CDR3 residues: CASSPGTGLDTQYF. CDR3 bases: TGTGCCAGCAGCCCCGGGACAGGTCTGGATACGCAGTATTTT.